The 17 T cell receptor beta chains in this list originate from one sample, sequenced in a study of response to subunit inactivated influenza vaccine. TCRdb itself ran the RT-PCR reads through MiXCR, one entry per CDR3 protein. This table has 150,000 to 200,000 distinct CDR3 sequences, about 11% appearing once. The sample here was non-naive T cells sorted from PBMCs, taken roughly 6 weeks after vaccination. The source is a man in his fifties who received an inactivated influenza vaccine.

This clonotype was counted between two and nine times. V and J are TRBV20-1 and TRBJ2-5; TRBD2 aligns across 8 bases. The junction had 8 bases not matched to a gene; V was cut back by 6 bases and J by 5 bases. The CDR3 runs 13 residues. Germline V gene sequence: CDR1 DFQATT, CDR2 SNEGSKA (reference sequence). This CDR3 reads CSALGGALETQYF. In DNA, the CDR3 is TGCAGTGCCCTCGGGGGGGCCTTGGAGACCCAGTACTTC.

The table lists this clonotype with a few counts. The chain combines TRBV27 with TRBJ1-1; D might be TRBD1 (5 bases). Germline assignment: CDR1 MNHEY and CDR2 SMNVEV (reference sequence). Trimming pared 1 base from V and 5 bases from J, leaving 14 bases between. The length of the CDR3 is 15 residues. Here the CDR3 reads CASSLWGVRGTEAFF. Here the CDR3 DNA reads TGTGCCAGCAGTTTATGGGGGGTGAGGGGTACTGAAGCTTTCTTT.

Ten or more counts support this clonotype. The chain is built from TRBV7-2 and TRBJ2-3; TRBD2 matches at 14 bases. Germline values: CDR1 SGHTA, CDR2 FQGNSA. The CDR3 has 17 amino acids. The junction had 8 bases not matched to a gene; V was cut back by 5 bases and J by 4 bases. This CDR3 is CASSQGLAGDVADTQYF. CDR3 in DNA: TGTGCCAGCAGCCAGGGACTAGCGGGAGATGTCGCAGATACGCAGTATTTT.

This clonotype has just a few counts. The chain carries TRBV5-1 and TRBJ2-7; 11 nucleotides match TRBD2. The CDR3 length is 15 residues. CDR1 is SGHRS, CDR2 YFSETQ, per germline. Trimming at V came to 4 bases and at J to 2 bases, leaving 5 bases not matched to a gene. CDR3 in amino acids: CASSVGLAGTYEQYF. The DNA for the CDR3 is TGCGCCAGCAGCGTTGGACTAGCGGGTACCTACGAGCAGTACTTC. Full variable domain (rest looked up from reference TRBV5-1 and TRBJ2-7): KAGVTQTPRYLIKTRGQQVTLSCSPISGHRSVSWYQQTPGQGLQFLFEYFSETQRNKGNFPGRFSGRQFSNSRSEMNVSTLELGDSALYLCASSVGLAGTYEQYFGPGTRLTVT.

This clonotype was detected many times. This chain joins TRBV20-1 and TRBJ2-5; TRBD2 matches at 8 bases. The CDR3 is 15 amino acids. The V gene end was trimmed by 1 base and the J gene end by 7 bases; junction bases not matched to a gene: 11. Germline-derived CDR1 and CDR2 are DFQATT and SNEGSKA (reference sequence). The DNA of the CDR3 is TGCAGTGCTAGAGTTGCTAGCGGGTCACGAGGGACCCAGTACTTC. It translates to CSARVASGSRGTQYF.

This chain uses TRBV7-2 with TRBJ2-3; no clear D gene. This CDR3 is built from 16 residues. Trimming left V 5 bases short and J 5 bases short, with 20 bases between. From germline, CDR1 is SGHTA and CDR2 FQGNSA. The CDR3 DNA reads TGTGCCAGCAGCCGTATAACCACCCTCCCCGGAGATACGCAGTATTTT. The encoded protein is CASSRITTLPGDTQYF. The variable domain in full, with the rest retrieved from reference TRBV7-2 and TRBJ2-3, is GAGVSQSPSNKVTEKGKDVELRCDPISGHTALYWYRQSLGQGLEFLIYFQGNSAPDKSGLPSDRFSAERTGGSVSTLTIQRTQQEDSAVYLCASSRITTLPGDTQYFGPGTRLTVL.

This clonotype has just a few counts. The chain is built from TRBV6-1 and TRBJ1-5, with D possibly TRBD1 on 5 matching bases. In germline, CDR1 is MNHNS, CDR2 SASEGT. This CDR3 is built from 19 residues. Trimming removed 8 bases from V and 1 base from J, with 27 bases in between. In DNA, the CDR3 is TGTGCCAGCTCGAGAAGAGGGGCTGATACAGAGGGGAGCAATCAGCCCCAGCATTTT. Amino acids: CASSRRGADTEGSNQPQHF.

Only a few counts were recorded for this clonotype. This rearrangement joins TRBV7-3 to TRBJ2-3, with 9 bases matching TRBD2. Germline CDR1 and CDR2: SGHTA and FQGTGA. The CDR3 runs to 15 residues. V shed 3 bases, J shed 4 bases, and the junction held 5 bases outside the gene matches. The CDR3 loop reads CASSFAGGAADTQYF. In nucleotides, the CDR3 is TGTGCCAGCAGCTTTGCGGGAGGGGCCGCAGATACGCAGTATTTT.

This clonotype was counted only a few times. DNA for the CDR3: TGTGCCAGCAGCCCTCGAAGGACCGGGGAGACCCAGTACTTC. Amino acid sequence: CASSPRRTGETQYF. The rearrangement links TRBV6-1 to TRBJ2-5; D remains ambiguous. Germline lookup yields CDR1 MNHNS and CDR2 SASEGT. Trimming cost V 6 bases and J 5 bases, with 16 bases left between them. The CDR3 is made up of 14 amino acids.

This clonotype has just a few counts. This chain uses TRBV6-2 or TRBV6-3 with TRBJ2-7; 8 bases are shared with TRBD1. Germline CDR1 reads MNHEY; CDR2 reads SVGEGT. Trimming removed 7 bases from V and 0 bases from J; junction bases left unmatched: 11. The CDR3 loop spans 16 amino acids. Here the CDR3 DNA reads TGTGCCAGCACCGAAGGGAACAGGGGGAACTCCTACGAGCAGTACTTC. It yields the protein CASTEGNRGNSYEQYF.

By sample fraction, this clonotype is medium-sized. The chain is built from TRBV20-1 and TRBJ2-1; tentative D call: TRBD1 (5 bases). V lost 6 bases and J lost 5, with 20 bases in between. The CDR3 is made up of 15 amino acids. The V gene's germline CDR1 is DFQATT and CDR2 SNEGSKA (reference sequence). CDR3 nucleotides: TGCAGTGCCCTAAACCAGGGAAGCTTTGACAATGAGCAGTTCTTC. As protein: CSALNQGSFDNEQFF.

J is TRBJ2-3 and V is TRBV28; D uncertain. The CDR3 loop spans 13 amino acids. V was cut by 5 bases and J by 6 bases, with 12 bases left in between. CDR1 and CDR2 from the germline V gene are MDHEN and SYDVKM. The CDR3 sequence is CASSPPRSDTQYF. DNA for the CDR3: TGTGCCAGCAGTCCCCCTAGGTCGGATACGCAGTATTTT.

The rearrangement links TRBV10-3 to TRBJ2-3; perhaps TRBD2 as D (7 bases). Germline loops: CDR1 ENHRY, CDR2 SYGVKD. V was cut by 9 bases and J by 2 bases, with 12 bases left in between. The CDR3 consists of 13 residues. The CDR3: CAMGRGLTDTQYF. In DNA, the CDR3 is TGTGCCATGGGGCGGGGGCTCACAGATACGCAGTATTTT.

The gene calls are TRBV10-2 and TRBJ1-4; D is perhaps TRBD1 (5 bases). V lost 7 bases, J lost 8 bases, and 23 bases lay in between. The germline gives CDR1 WSHSY, CDR2 SAAADI. CDR3 length: 16 amino acids. CDR3 DNA sequence: TGCGCCAGCACTAAAGACGGGACCCAGATCCGAGAAAAACTGTTTTTT. Translating it yields CASTKDGTQIREKLFF.

In its sample, this clonotype was seen many times. The V gene is TRBV6-2 or TRBV6-3, the J gene TRBJ2-3; the match to TRBD1 covers 11 bases. The CDR3 covers 15 residues. CDR1 is MNHEY and CDR2 is SVGEGT in the germline V gene. With 6 bases clipped from V and 6 bases from J, the junction kept 8 bases outside the gene matches. The chain's CDR3 is CASRAGTGGQDTQYF. The DNA for the CDR3 is TGTGCCAGCAGAGCCGGGACAGGGGGTCAGGATACGCAGTATTTT.

This clonotype has a handful of counts. The genes are TRBV27 and TRBJ1-2; D call uncertain. Trimming left V 0 bases short and J 8 bases short, with 10 bases between. Germline CDR1 MNHEY, CDR2 SMNVEV (reference sequence). The length of the CDR3 is 13 residues. Here the CDR3 reads CASSLSGVWGYTF. For the CDR3, the DNA is TGTGCCAGCAGTTTATCTGGGGTTTGGGGCTACACCTTC.

This clonotype has at least ten counts. The chain links TRBV3-1 to TRBJ2-7; TRBD1 matches at 12 bases. Germline loops: CDR1 LGHDT, CDR2 YNNKEL (reference sequence). CDR3 length: 17 amino acids. With 4 bases clipped from V and 5 bases from J, the junction kept 12 bases outside the gene matches. This CDR3 is CASSPSYRGTGGNEQYF. The CDR3 DNA is TGTGCCAGCAGCCCCTCGTACCGCGGGACAGGGGGCAACGAGCAGTACTTC.